A selection of T cell receptor beta chains follows, all from one sample in a study of blood T cell repertoires in COVID-19. Sequencing was performed with immunoSEQ multiplex PCR; in TCRdb, only in-frame clones are kept and a portion is missing. Here the sample spans roughly 180,000 clones, about four fifths being singletons. Sequenced input: peripheral blood. The receptors originated from a woman in her sixties with COVID-19, enrolled during active disease. Both conserved end residues are part of each CDR3. D genes are given only for firm matches. Size is omitted from some rows. Given values are once, few, many or a class for expanded clones.

D gene,clone size,J gene,V gene,CDR3 DNA,CDR3 protein
TRBD1,NA,TRBJ1-1,TRBV6-6,TGTGCCAGCAGTGGACAGGGGGCGAACACTGAAGCTTTCTTT,CASSGQGANTEAFF
NA,NA,TRBJ1-2,TRBV18,TGTGCCAGCTCACCTTGGGCCAGGGCGGAAGGCTACACCTTC,CASSPWARAEGYTF
TRBD1,few,TRBJ1-4,TRBV4-2,TGTGCCAGCAGCCAAGAACCGACGACAGGGCTAAATGAAAAACTGTTTTTT,CASSQEPTTGLNEKLFF
NA,NA,TRBJ1-2,TRBV5-6,TGTGCCAGCACCACCTTAGGCGGCGGACTTGCCTACACCTTC,CASTTLGGGLAYTF
NA,few,TRBJ1-1,TRBV6-1,TGTGCCAGCAGTGAAGGGGGGGGAGATACTGAAGCTTTCTTT,CASSEGGGDTEAFF
TRBD2,NA,TRBJ2-7,TRBV4-2,TGTGCCAGCAGCCAAGATCCAGCGGGAGGCCTAAGGGGGCAGTACTTC,CASSQDPAGGLRGQYF
NA,once,TRBJ1-1,TRBV11-2,TGTGCCAGCAGCTTTACCGAGGCGGTGAACACTGAAGCTTTCTTT,CASSFTEAVNTEAFF
NA,NA,TRBJ1-4,TRBV19,TGTGCCAGTAGTACGGGGGAGCATCTTAATGAAAAACTGTTTTTT,CASSTGEHLNEKLFF
TRBD2,NA,TRBJ2-3,TRBV19,TGTGCCAGTAGTATACCGCCACTAGCGGGAACAGATACGCAGTATTTT,CASSIPPLAGTDTQYF
TRBD1,NA,TRBJ2-5,TRBV24-1,TGTGCCACCAGTGATGGACAGGCAGGGGAGACCCAGTACTTC,CATSDGQAGETQYF
NA,NA,TRBJ2-2,TRBV9,TGTGCCAGCAGCGTTACGGTATTCAGGGCCGGCGGGGAGCTGTTTTTT,CASSVTVFRAGGELFF
NA,NA,TRBJ1-3,TRBV18,TGTGCCAGCTCACCGCAGGGTTTTGGAAACACCATATATTTT,CASSPQGFGNTIYF
NA,NA,TRBJ2-1,TRBV9,TGTGCCAGCAGCGTAGCGGGAGTAGTCCACCGGGGAGAGCAGTTCTTC,CASSVAGVVHRGEQFF
NA,NA,TRBJ1-1,TRBV28,TGTGCCAGCAGTTACTCGGGGGGGTTAGGTGAAGCTTTCTTT,CASSYSGGLGEAFF
NA,many,TRBJ1-5,TRBV4-3,TGCGCCAGCAGCCAAGACAGGGGAAGCAATCAGCCCCAGCATTTT,CASSQDRGSNQPQHF
TRBD1,NA,TRBJ1-2,TRBV6-5,TGTGCCAGCAGTCTTAGGACAGGGAACTATGGCTACACCTTC,CASSLRTGNYGYTF
TRBD1,once,TRBJ1-5,TRBV27,TGTGCCAGCAGTCCCGGGACAGGTGTTTATCAGCCCCAGCATTTT,CASSPGTGVYQPQHF
NA,NA,TRBJ1-3,TRBV28,TGTGCCAGCGAAGAGCAGGGTTCTGGAAACACCATATATTTT,CASEEQGSGNTIYF
NA,NA,TRBJ2-3,TRBV28,TGTGCCAGCACCCGCGAAGTTAGCACAGATACGCAGTATTTT,CASTREVSTDTQYF
NA,NA,TRBJ2-2,TRBV29-1,TGCACTACGGAGGGACGGCGAGGCGGGGAGCTGTTTTTT,CTTEGRRGGELFF
TRBD2,NA,TRBJ2-7,TRBV7-2,TGTGCCAGCAGCTTTAGCGGGAGCTCAAACGAGCAGTACTTC,CASSFSGSSNEQYF
TRBD2,NA,TRBJ2-1,TRBV10-1,TGCGCCAGCTCGACGACTAGCGGGGGATACAATGAGCAGTTCTTC,CASSTTSGGYNEQFF
NA,once,TRBJ1-4,TRBV11-2,TGTGCCAGCAGCTCCCGGCGGGGAGCCACAACTAATGAAAAACTGTTTTTT,CASSSRRGATTNEKLFF
TRBD1,once,TRBJ2-3,TRBV19,TGTGCCACCGCGGGACAGGGGTTCGATACGCAGTATTTT,CATAGQGFDTQYF
TRBD2,NA,TRBJ2-2,TRBV5-1,TGCGCCAGCAGCTTGGAGGCTAGCGGGGGGGCCGGGGAGCTGTTTTTT,CASSLEASGGAGELFF
NA,NA,TRBJ2-3,TRBV29-1,TGCAGCGTTGGTGGCCGCAGGGATACGCAGTATTTT,CSVGGRRDTQYF
TRBD1,NA,TRBJ1-2,TRBV6-1,TGTGCCAGCAGTGGAGGGTTACAGGGGGCTAGCTATGGCTACACCTTC,CASSGGLQGASYGYTF
NA,NA,TRBJ2-1,TRBV28,TGTGCCAGCAGTCAAGGGGGGGCCGTGACTGAGCAGTTCTTC,CASSQGGAVTEQFF
TRBD2,NA,TRBJ2-1,TRBV6-5,TGTGCCAGCAGGACTAGCGGATGGGGGGATGAGCAGTTCTTC,CASRTSGWGDEQFF
NA,NA,TRBJ2-7,TRBV7-9,TGTGCCAGCAGCTTAGCGGGAGGTTCCTACGAGCAGTACTTC,CASSLAGGSYEQYF
TRBD1,many,TRBJ1-2,TRBV11-2,TGTGCCAGCAGCTCCACCAGGGGGAGTGGTGGCTACACCTTC,CASSSTRGSGGYTF
TRBD1,NA,TRBJ1-2,TRBV19,TGTGCCAGTAAGGGTTTCGGGGGACAGGCGACTAACTATGGCTACACCTTC,CASKGFGGQATNYGYTF
NA,NA,TRBJ1-2,TRBV5-8,TGTGCCAGCAGTCTCGACAGGATCTATGGCTACACCTTC,CASSLDRIYGYTF
TRBD1,NA,TRBJ2-1,TRBV19,TGTGCCAGTAGAGGGACAGGGGGCACGAATGAGCAGTTCTTC,CASRGTGGTNEQFF
TRBD1,NA,TRBJ1-2,TRBV7-3,TGTGCCAGCAGCTTAAATTCAGGGGGCGGATATGGCTACACCTTC,CASSLNSGGGYGYTF
TRBD1,once,TRBJ2-7,TRBV5-1,TGCGCCAGCAGCTCCGGACAGGGAGGAACCTACGAGCAGTACTTC,CASSSGQGGTYEQYF
NA,NA,TRBJ2-1,TRBV24-1,TGTGCCACCAGTGGTGCAGGGAAGGACAAGGAGCAGTTCTTC,CATSGAGKDKEQFF
NA,NA,TRBJ1-2,TRBV5-5,TGTGCCAGCAGCTTGGACGGGGTCGGCTACACCTTC,CASSLDGVGYTF
TRBD1,many,TRBJ1-1,TRBV11-2,TGTGCCAGCAGCTATTTCCAGGGGGCTGGCACTGAAGCTTTCTTT,CASSYFQGAGTEAFF
TRBD1,NA,TRBJ2-3,TRBV5-1,TGCGCCAGCAGCTTTACAGGGGCTAGCACAGATACGCAGTATTTT,CASSFTGASTDTQYF
TRBD2,NA,TRBJ2-3,TRBV6-1,TGTGCCAGCAGTGAAGCCGGGGGGTCCACTAGCACAGATACGCAGTATTTT,CASSEAGGSTSTDTQYF
NA,NA,TRBJ1-5,TRBV7-6,TGTGCCAGCAGCTTATATCCAGGGACAAGCAATCAGCCCCAGCATTTT,CASSLYPGTSNQPQHF
NA,NA,TRBJ2-1,TRBV9,TGTGCCAGCAGCTCCCGACCCCCCCAGGGTCTGGTTTTAAGTACCCACAATGAGCAGTTCTTC,CASSSRPPQGLVLSTHNEQFF
NA,few,TRBJ2-7,TRBV3-1/TRBV3-2,TGTGCCAGCAGCCAAGAAGCATTGACTTTCTTTACCTACGAGCAGTACTTC,CASSQEALTFFTYEQYF
NA,NA,TRBJ1-2,TRBV2,TGTGCCAGCAGTCATGACGGGAATTACTATGGCTACACCTTC,CASSHDGNYYGYTF
TRBD2,NA,TRBJ2-3,TRBV6-2/TRBV6-3,TGTGCCAGCAGCTGGACTAGCGGGGGGAGGACAGATACGCAGTATTTT,CASSWTSGGRTDTQYF
TRBD2,once,TRBJ2-5,TRBV5-1,TGCGCCAGCAGCATCGGACTAGCGGGGGGTCAAGGGACCCAGTACTTC,CASSIGLAGGQGTQYF
NA,NA,TRBJ2-2,TRBV3-1/TRBV3-2,TGTGCCAGCAGCCAAGTGAAACCGGGACTCACCGGGGAGCTGTTTTTT,CASSQVKPGLTGELFF
NA,NA,TRBJ1-3,TRBV18,TGTGCCAGCTCACCGCTGGAGGGATCCTCTGGAAACACCATATATTTT,CASSPLEGSSGNTIYF
TRBD2,NA,TRBJ2-5,TRBV28,TGTGCCAGCAGTTTGGCTGCGGGAGTTGTAGAGACCCAGTACTTC,CASSLAAGVVETQYF
NA,NA,TRBJ1-1,TRBV30,TGTGCCTGGAGTGTATCGGGGTTTGAAGCTTTCTTT,CAWSVSGFEAFF
NA,few,TRBJ1-1,TRBV30,TGTGCCAGGCAGGGTTATGGAAGTGAAGCTTTCTTT,CARQGYGSEAFF
NA,NA,TRBJ1-1,TRBV7-9,TGTGCCAGCAGCTTGGGGGGAGGGCGTACTGAAGCTTTCTTT,CASSLGGGRTEAFF